These 10 T cell receptor beta chains were all obtained from the same sample, sequenced in a study of T cells expressing NK-cell markers. Each CDR3 protein gets one entry in TCRdb, which reprocessed the 5' RACE reads and gives no DNA. Its listing shows 300,000 or so distinct CDR3 sequences. Sequenced: blood T cells: a sorted CD56 or NKG2C T cell subset, CD4+ or CD8+ T cells, or bulk PBMC T cells (not recorded which). All receptors derive from a woman between 18 and 75 years old in good health.

The V and J genes are TRBV9 and TRBJ2-1; TCRdb calls TRBD2, which cannot be checked without DNA. The length of the CDR3 is 15 residues. The germline gives CDR1 SGDLS, CDR2 YYNGEE. The CDR3 is CASKGAGGHDNEQFF.

The V and J genes are TRBV3-1 and TRBJ2-2. Germline-derived CDR1 and CDR2 are LGHDT and YNNKEL (reference sequence). This CDR3 is 15 amino acids long. The CDR3 is CASSQGLPRGGELFF.

V is TRBV3-1 and J is TRBJ1-2; the TCRdb call, TRBD1, lacks DNA for checking. This CDR3 has 14 amino acids. Germline V gene lookup returns CDR1 LGHDT and CDR2 YNNKEL (reference sequence). The CDR3 region is CASTNRGMDYGYTF.

The rearrangement joins TRBV7-2 to TRBJ1-5; TCRdb's D call of TRBD1 is untestable without DNA. Germline values: CDR1 SGHTA, CDR2 FQGNSA. The CDR3 contains 15 residues. CDR3 sequence reads: CASSLDPAGNQPQHF.

This chain connects TRBV5-1 to TRBJ2-4. Germline CDR1 reads SGHRS; CDR2 reads YFSETQ. The CDR3 is 11 residues long. The CDR3 loop is CASSSPNIQYF.

This sequence joins TRBV28 and TRBJ2-3; TCRdb's D call, TRBD2, is unchecked because there is no DNA. The CDR3 has 15 residues. The V gene's germline CDR1 is MDHEN and CDR2 SYDVKM. CDR3 in amino acids: CASNSWRGGADTQYF.

This sequence joins TRBV7-2 and TRBJ2-1. Per germline, CDR1 SGHTA and CDR2 FQGNSA. The CDR3 contains 16 residues. CDR3 sequence reads: CASSLASVRTAVEQFF.

This sequence joins TRBV29-1 and TRBJ2-1; TCRdb calls TRBD1, which cannot be checked without DNA. The germline CDR1 and CDR2 sequences are SQVTM and ANQGSEA. The CDR3 consists of 12 residues. The CDR3: CSVGDGYNEQFF.

The chain is built from TRBV24-1 and TRBJ2-3; TCRdb picks TRBD2, but there is no DNA to check that call. This CDR3 contains 16 residues. Germline V lookup: CDR1 KGHDR, CDR2 SFDVKD. The CDR3 spells CATSDAGTSGSDTQYF.

The chain uses TRBV4-3 and TRBJ2-7; the TCRdb call, TRBD2, lacks DNA for checking. The CDR3 spans 15 residues. CDR1 is LGHNA, CDR2 YSLEER, per germline. The chain's CDR3 is CASSQEGPGEDEQYF.